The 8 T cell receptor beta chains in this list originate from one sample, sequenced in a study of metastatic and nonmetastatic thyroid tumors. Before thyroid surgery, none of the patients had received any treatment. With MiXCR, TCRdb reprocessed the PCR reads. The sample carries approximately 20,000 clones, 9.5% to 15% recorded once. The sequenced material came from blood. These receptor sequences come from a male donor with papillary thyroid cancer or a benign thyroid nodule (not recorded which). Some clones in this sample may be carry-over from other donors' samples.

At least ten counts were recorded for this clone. CDR3 coding DNA: TGTGCCAGCGAAAGCGGACCACAAGAGACCCAGTACTTC. It codes for CASESGPQETQYF. The chain couples TRBV28 to TRBJ2-5, with D tentatively TRBD2 (5 bases). Trimming removed 8 bases at V and 2 bases at J, with 12 bases between. Germline V gene sequence: CDR1 MDHEN, CDR2 SYDVKM. The CDR3 contains 13 residues. Combining the CDR3 with reference TRBV28 and TRBJ2-5 gives the whole variable domain DVKVTQSSRYLVKRTGEKVFLECVQDMDHENMFWYRQDPGLGLRLIYFSYDVKMKEKGDIPEGYSVSREKKERFSLILESASTNQTSMYLCASESGPQETQYFGPGTRLLVL.

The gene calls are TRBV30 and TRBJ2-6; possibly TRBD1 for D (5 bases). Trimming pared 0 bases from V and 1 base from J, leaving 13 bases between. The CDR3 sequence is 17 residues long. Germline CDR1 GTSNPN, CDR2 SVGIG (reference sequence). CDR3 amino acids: CAWSVAGLRSGANVLTF. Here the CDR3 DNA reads TGTGCCTGGAGTGTAGCAGGGCTCCGGTCTGGGGCCAACGTCCTGACTTTC.

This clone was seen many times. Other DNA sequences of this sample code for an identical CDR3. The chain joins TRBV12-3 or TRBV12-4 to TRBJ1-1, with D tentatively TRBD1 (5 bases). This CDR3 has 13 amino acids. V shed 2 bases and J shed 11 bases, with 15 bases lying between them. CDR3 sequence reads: CASSLPGRPVAFF. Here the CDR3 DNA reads TGTGCCAGCAGTTTACCGGGACGACCCGTGGCTTTCTTT.

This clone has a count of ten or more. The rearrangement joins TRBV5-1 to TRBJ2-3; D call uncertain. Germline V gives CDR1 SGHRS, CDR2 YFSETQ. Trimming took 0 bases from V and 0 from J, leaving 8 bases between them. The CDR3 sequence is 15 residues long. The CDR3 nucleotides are TGCGCCAGCAGCTTGGGGTACTCTAGCACAGATACGCAGTATTTT. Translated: CASSLGYSSTDTQYF.

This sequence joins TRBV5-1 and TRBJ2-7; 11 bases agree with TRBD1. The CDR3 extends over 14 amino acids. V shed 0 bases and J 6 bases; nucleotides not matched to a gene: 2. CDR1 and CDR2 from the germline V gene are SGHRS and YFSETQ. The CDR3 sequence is CASSLAGTGGEQYF. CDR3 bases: TGCGCCAGCAGCTTGGCCGGGACAGGGGGCGAGCAGTACTTC.

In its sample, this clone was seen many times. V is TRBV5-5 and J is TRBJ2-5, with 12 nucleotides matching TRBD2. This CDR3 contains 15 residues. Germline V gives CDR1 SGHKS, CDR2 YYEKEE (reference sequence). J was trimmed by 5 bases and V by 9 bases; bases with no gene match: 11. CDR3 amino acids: CATGASGRAQETQYF. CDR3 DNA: TGTGCCACGGGGGCTAGCGGGAGGGCCCAGGAGACCCAGTACTTC.

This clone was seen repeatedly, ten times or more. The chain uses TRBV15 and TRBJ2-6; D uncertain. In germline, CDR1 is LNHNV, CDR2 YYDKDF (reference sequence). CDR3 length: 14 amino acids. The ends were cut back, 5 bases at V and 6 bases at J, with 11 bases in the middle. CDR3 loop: CATSHVLEANVLTF. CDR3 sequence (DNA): TGTGCCACCAGCCACGTATTGGAGGCCAACGTCCTGACTTTC.

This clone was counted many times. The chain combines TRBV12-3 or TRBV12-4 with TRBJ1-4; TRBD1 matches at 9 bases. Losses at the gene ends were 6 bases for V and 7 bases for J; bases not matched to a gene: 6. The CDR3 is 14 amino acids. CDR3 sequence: CASSLTGGSEKLFF. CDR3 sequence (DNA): TGTGCCAGCAGCCTGACAGGGGGGAGTGAAAAACTGTTTTTT.